This T cell receptor beta chain emerged from a study of siplizumab effects on memory and regulatory T cells (dated by TCRdb to between 2019 and 2020). For context, the study as a whole: The effect of the anti-CD2 antibody siplizumab on alloreactive T-cell subsets was examined in allogeneic mixed lymphocyte reactions constructed from human PBMCs. What the authors observed across the whole study: Of the alloreactive CD4+ clones that could be mapped, the Treg-derived share averaged around 70% with siplizumab compared with around 27% in control reactions. Unstimulated naive T cells appeared more diverse than memory T cells, and naive cells seemed to contribute substantially to the alloresponse. Whether proliferating Tregs from siplizumab cultures were suppressive was not functionally confirmed. A naive or memory phenotype could not be assigned to roughly 75-96% of proliferating CD4+ or CD8+ clones. The cumulative frequency of alloreactive sequences that could be traced back to unstimulated CD4+ memory T cells was significantly reduced by siplizumab. Because sequences at frequencies below about 10^-5 were poorly captured, only a minor fraction of alloreactive clones could be mapped back to unstimulated subsets.

TCRbeta CDR3 sequencing was performed on sorted unstimulated T cells and on proliferating T cells recovered from mixed lymphocyte reactions. Fresh whole blood from fewer than 11 HLA-typed healthy donors was used as the source from which PBMCs were isolated. CDR1 and CDR2 are read off the germline V gene (reference sequence) as LNHDA and SQIVND. Inclusive of the bounding cysteine and phenylalanine, the CDR3 is 12 residues long. The entry retains the CDR3 DNA only, 36 bases that are in frame from base 1. Cut back by 4 bases and 6 bases, the V and J ends lie 9 bases apart. Of note for this clone: The antigen this receptor binds is unknown. No base quality values were provided; no much bigger clone lies one nucleotide off.

Libraries came from the immunoSEQ multiplex PCR assay. Each sample had around 92,000 TCR templates assayed by the deep sequencing platform. Genomic DNA extracted from sorted T cells was used for TCRbeta CDR3 sequencing. From the authors' description of their analysis: Clonal analysis of TCRbeta CDR3 data was done in the R programming language. Unstimulated samples were compared with post-reaction CFSE-low samples to define alloreactive CD4+ and CD8+ clones. Alloreactive CD4+ clones were assigned to regulatory or non-regulatory origin by matching sequences to sorted unstimulated Treg and non-Treg repertoires. TCRdb retrieved this table from immuneACCESS and kept in-frame rearrangements only. Not all clones are present; in checked studies, unresolved V genes account for under half, and no reason is known for the remainder. V, J and clone size derive from that table, while D and trimming were established from the DNA sequence. Present in this sample are 99,000 or so clones, 85% to 95% of which were seen just once. Approximately 0.3% of the sample lies in the top ten.

The sequence links TRBV19 to TRBJ1-2; too little of a D gene remains to name it. Sequenced input: CD4+ T cells sorted from blood. The sequence was obtained from a human donor in good health. The nucleotide sequence is TGTGCCAGTAGTACTCGGCCTCATGGCTACACCTTC. Its protein reads: CASSTRPHGYTF.